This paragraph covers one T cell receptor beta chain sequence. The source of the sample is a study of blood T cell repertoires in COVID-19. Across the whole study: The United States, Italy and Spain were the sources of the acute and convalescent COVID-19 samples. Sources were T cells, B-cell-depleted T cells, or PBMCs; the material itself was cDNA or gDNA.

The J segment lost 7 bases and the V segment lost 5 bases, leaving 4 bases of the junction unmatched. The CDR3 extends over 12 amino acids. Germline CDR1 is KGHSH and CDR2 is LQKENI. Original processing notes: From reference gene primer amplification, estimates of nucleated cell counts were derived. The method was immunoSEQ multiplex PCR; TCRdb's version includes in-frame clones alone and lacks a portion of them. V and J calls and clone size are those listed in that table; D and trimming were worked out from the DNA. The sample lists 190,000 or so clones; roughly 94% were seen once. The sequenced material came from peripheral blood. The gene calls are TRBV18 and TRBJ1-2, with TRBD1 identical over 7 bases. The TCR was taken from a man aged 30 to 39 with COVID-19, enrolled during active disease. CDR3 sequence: CASSSDRAGYTF. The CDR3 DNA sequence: TGTGCCAGCTCAAGTGACAGGGCTGGCTACACCTTC.